These T cell receptor beta chains were read from a single sample in a study of CD8 T cells in Susac syndrome. TCRdb re-called the immunoSEQ multiplex PCR reads through MiXCR, storing one row per CDR3 protein. Counted here are 150,000 to 190,000 distinct CDR3 sequences, 95% to 96% occurring once; the ten biggest clones make up roughly 0.16%. Sequencing input: CD8+ T cells from PBMCs. These receptors originate from a human donor with multiple sclerosis. CDR3s include the opening cysteine and the closing phenylalanine or tryptophan. A D gene is named only where the DNA matches it firmly. The size entry is marked missing in some rows and otherwise reads once, few, many or a size class.

TRBD1	TRBV2	-	TRBJ2-3	CARTSTGDGDTQYF	TGTGCCAGAACCTCGACAGGGGATGGAGATACGCAGTATTTT
-	TRBV15	-	TRBJ2-7	CATSRDLQRGRSYEQYF	TGTGCCACCAGCAGAGATCTCCAGAGGGGGAGGTCCTACGAGCAGTACTTC
-	TRBV7-2	-	TRBJ2-1	CASSLVPRIQRSLQNEQFF	TGTGCCAGCAGCTTAGTCCCCAGGATCCAGCGGTCATTACAGAATGAGCAGTTCTTC
-	TRBV20-1	-	TRBJ2-7	CSAREEGRPLGEQYF	TGCAGTGCTAGAGAGGAGGGTAGGCCTTTGGGGGAGCAGTACTTC
-	TRBV12-3/TRBV12-4	-	TRBJ1-5	CASSLNGNQPQHF	TGTGCCAGCAGTTTAAATGGAAATCAGCCCCAGCATTTT
TRBD1	TRBV2	-	TRBJ1-1	CASRTGQVMNTEAFF	TGTGCCAGTCGGACAGGGCAAGTGATGAACACTGAAGCTTTCTTT
-	TRBV30	-	TRBJ1-4	CAWSERNEKLFF	TGTGCCTGGAGTGAAAGAAATGAAAAACTGTTTTTT
TRBD2	TRBV12-3/TRBV12-4	-	TRBJ2-1	CASSGTTYNEQFF	TGTGCCAGCTCCGGGACTACCTACAATGAGCAGTTCTTC
-	TRBV9	-	TRBJ2-5	CASSADGGQRWGTQYF	TGTGCCAGCAGCGCCGACGGTGGACAGCGCTGGGGGACCCAGTACTTC
-	TRBV29-1	-	TRBJ1-2	CSVEREGRYYGYTF	TGCAGCGTTGAGAGGGAGGGCCGATACTATGGCTACACCTTC
-	TRBV14	-	TRBJ2-3	CASSQGSTLTQYF	TGTGCCAGCAGCCAAGGTTCAACGTTGACGCAGTATTTT
-	TRBV4-2	-	TRBJ2-1	CASSQEWTSNEQFF	TGTGCCAGCAGCCAAGAATGGACGAGCAATGAGCAGTTCTTC
TRBD2	TRBV9	-	TRBJ2-5	CASSVGLAVGETQYF	TGTGCCAGCAGCGTAGGGCTAGCGGTAGGAGAGACCCAGTACTTC
-	TRBV7-8	-	TRBJ2-1	CASCLRGYNEQFF	TGTGCCAGCTGCCTTAGGGGCTACAATGAGCAGTTCTTC
-	TRBV2	-	TRBJ2-5	CASSEALPETQYF	TGTGCCAGCAGTGAAGCGCTTCCGGAGACCCAGTACTTC
-	TRBV27	-	TRBJ1-5	CASKAGNQPQHF	TGTGCCAGCAAAGCCGGCAATCAGCCCCAGCATTTT
TRBD2	TRBV30	-	TRBJ2-5	CAWSVPGREPYF	TGTGCCTGGAGTGTACCCGGGAGGGAGCCGTACTTC
-	TRBV20-1	-	TRBJ1-1	CSARGMGQKGAFF	TGCAGTGCTAGAGGCATGGGCCAAAAGGGAGCTTTCTTT
-	TRBV2	-	TRBJ2-7	CASSDRGLAYEQYF	TGTGCCAGCAGTGACCGGGGGCTCGCCTACGAGCAGTACTTC
TRBD1	TRBV7-9	-	TRBJ2-7	CASSETGTGFYEQYF	TGTGCCAGCAGCGAAACCGGGACAGGGTTCTACGAGCAGTACTTC
-	TRBV5-6	-	TRBJ2-1	CASSEGGTSYNEQFF	TGTGCCAGCAGTGAGGGGGGGACGAGCTACAATGAGCAGTTCTTC
-	TRBV4-1	-	TRBJ2-7	CASSQEDSGVLGEQYF	TGCGCCAGCAGCCAAGAAGATTCGGGGGTCTTAGGCGAGCAGTACTTC
-	TRBV5-1	-	TRBJ2-4	CASSLVGYQNIQYF	TGCGCCAGCAGCTTGGTAGGGTATCAAAACATTCAGTACTTC
-	TRBV15	-	TRBJ2-3	CATRDPRTDTQYF	TGTGCCACCAGGGACCCTAGGACAGATACGCAGTATTTT
-	TRBV27	-	TRBJ2-7	CASSSNRVSLVEQYF	TGTGCCAGCAGCTCCAACAGGGTCTCCCTAGTGGAGCAGTACTTC
-	TRBV27	once	TRBJ1-2	CASSSSRSNYGYTF	TGTGCCAGCAGTTCCTCCAGGTCTAACTATGGCTACACCTTC
-	TRBV13	-	TRBJ2-2	CASSLVSTNTGELFF	TGTGCCAGCAGCTTAGTCAGCACGAACACCGGGGAGCTGTTTTTT